The 10 T cell receptor beta chains below come from one sample, sequenced in a study of B cell selection in AIRE deficiency (dated by TCRdb to the late 2010s). Conventional CD4 T cells were sorted as CD4+CD127+ cells. Libraries were built with the immunoSEQ multiplex PCR assay. This is the immuneACCESS table as TCRdb keeps it, with only in-frame sequences that have V and J called. A part of the clones is gone; compared with another copy, unresolved V genes explain less than half, and the rest is unexplained. The sample profile shows fewer than 30,000 clones; about 95% of them were found once. Jointly, the top ten make up 0.2% to 0.3% of the sample. The source material was CD4+CD127+ conventional T cells sorted from PBMCs. The receptors shown here come from a human donor in good health.

A single count supports this clone. The chain links TRBV18 to TRBJ2-3; no definite D call. CDR1 is KGHSH, CDR2 LQKENI, per germline. V lost 0 bases and J 5 bases, leaving 12 bases between the germline ends. The CDR3 has 15 amino acids. The CDR3 protein is CASSPPARPGDTQYF. DNA for the CDR3: TGTGCCAGCTCACCACCGGCGAGGCCGGGAGATACGCAGTATTTT.

The V gene is TRBV5-1, the J gene TRBJ2-5; 9 bases fit TRBD1. The germline CDR1 and CDR2 sequences are SGHRS and YFSETQ. This CDR3 has 15 residues. V dropped 4 bases and J dropped 4; count of bases not matched to a gene: 8. The CDR3 DNA is TGCGCCAGCAGCCAAACAGGGGGCGAGCGAGAGACCCAGTACTTC. This sequence encodes CASSQTGGERETQYF.

The gene calls are TRBV7-9 and TRBJ2-7, with D possibly matching TRBD1 (5 bases). The CDR3 spans 14 residues. The V gene lost 2 bases and the J gene lost 2 bases, with 10 bases spanning the gap. The germline gives CDR1 SEHNR, CDR2 FQNEAQ (reference sequence). CDR3 sequence (DNA): TGTGCCAGCAGCTTACCAGGGTTCACCTACGAGCAGTACTTC. This codes for CASSLPGFTYEQYF.

The rearrangement links TRBV7-2 to TRBJ2-2; the match to TRBD2 covers 13 bases. CDR1 and CDR2 from the germline V gene are SGHTA and FQGNSA. There are 14 residues in the CDR3. V lost 5 bases, J lost 15 bases, and 9 bases stayed unmatched. The CDR3: CASSPPGLAGKMFF. Here the CDR3 DNA reads TGTGCCAGCAGCCCACCGGGACTAGCGGGAAAGATGTTTTTT.

This chain connects TRBV19 to TRBJ1-1, with D possibly TRBD1 on 6 matching bases. The CDR3 covers 11 residues. CDR1 is LNHDA and CDR2 is SQIVND in the germline V gene (reference sequence). The CDR3 protein is CSPPGAVEAFF. The CDR3 bases are TGTTCCCCCCCGGGGGCGGTTGAAGCTTTCTTT.

Concerning this clone itself: One junction end disagrees with the germline gene, perhaps due to a read error. The chain employs TRBV11-3 and TRBJ2-7; D may correspond to TRBD1 or TRBD2 (6 bases each). The CDR3 has 13 amino acids. In germline, CDR1 is SGHNT, CDR2 YENEEA. CDR3: CASSLGGGYEQYF. For the CDR3, the DNA is TGTGCCAGCAGTTTAGGAGGGGGTTACGAGCAGTACTTC.

The chain couples TRBV6-1 to TRBJ2-7, with 9 bases matching TRBD2. CDR1 is MNHNS and CDR2 is SASEGT in the germline V gene. V was clipped by 7 bases and J by 1 base; unmatched bases: 8. The CDR3 contains 15 residues. This chain's CDR3 is CASISGTSGSYEQYF. CDR3 nucleotide sequence: TGTGCCAGCATCTCCGGAACTAGCGGGTCCTACGAGCAGTACTTC.

The J gene is TRBJ2-2, the V gene TRBV2; D ambiguous. Trimming removed 7 bases from V and 0 bases from J, with 9 bases in between. Germline values: CDR1 SNHLY, CDR2 FYNNEI. The CDR3 is 14 residues long. CDR3 sequence reads: CASTPGSNTGELFF. CDR3 bases: TGTGCCAGCACCCCGGGTTCGAACACCGGGGAGCTGTTTTTT.

The chain carries TRBV5-1 and TRBJ1-4, with 7 nucleotides matching TRBD1. The CDR3 has 16 residues. Germline V gene data show CDR1 as SGHRS and CDR2 as YFSETQ. Germline trimming cut 0 bases from V and 7 bases from J; bases unmatched to any gene: 9. The CDR3 DNA sequence: TGCGCCAGCAGCTTGGCCGCGAGACAGGGAGGTGAAAAACTGTTTTTT. It translates to CASSLAARQGGEKLFF.

The rearrangement joins TRBV15 to TRBJ2-2; D is unclear. This CDR3 is 12 amino acids long. Germline values: CDR1 LNHNV, CDR2 YYDKDF (reference sequence). V was clipped by 6 bases and J by 1 base, with 3 bases between them. DNA for the CDR3: TGTGCCACCAGGAGGAACACCGGGGAGCTGTTTTTT. Translated: CATRRNTGELFF.